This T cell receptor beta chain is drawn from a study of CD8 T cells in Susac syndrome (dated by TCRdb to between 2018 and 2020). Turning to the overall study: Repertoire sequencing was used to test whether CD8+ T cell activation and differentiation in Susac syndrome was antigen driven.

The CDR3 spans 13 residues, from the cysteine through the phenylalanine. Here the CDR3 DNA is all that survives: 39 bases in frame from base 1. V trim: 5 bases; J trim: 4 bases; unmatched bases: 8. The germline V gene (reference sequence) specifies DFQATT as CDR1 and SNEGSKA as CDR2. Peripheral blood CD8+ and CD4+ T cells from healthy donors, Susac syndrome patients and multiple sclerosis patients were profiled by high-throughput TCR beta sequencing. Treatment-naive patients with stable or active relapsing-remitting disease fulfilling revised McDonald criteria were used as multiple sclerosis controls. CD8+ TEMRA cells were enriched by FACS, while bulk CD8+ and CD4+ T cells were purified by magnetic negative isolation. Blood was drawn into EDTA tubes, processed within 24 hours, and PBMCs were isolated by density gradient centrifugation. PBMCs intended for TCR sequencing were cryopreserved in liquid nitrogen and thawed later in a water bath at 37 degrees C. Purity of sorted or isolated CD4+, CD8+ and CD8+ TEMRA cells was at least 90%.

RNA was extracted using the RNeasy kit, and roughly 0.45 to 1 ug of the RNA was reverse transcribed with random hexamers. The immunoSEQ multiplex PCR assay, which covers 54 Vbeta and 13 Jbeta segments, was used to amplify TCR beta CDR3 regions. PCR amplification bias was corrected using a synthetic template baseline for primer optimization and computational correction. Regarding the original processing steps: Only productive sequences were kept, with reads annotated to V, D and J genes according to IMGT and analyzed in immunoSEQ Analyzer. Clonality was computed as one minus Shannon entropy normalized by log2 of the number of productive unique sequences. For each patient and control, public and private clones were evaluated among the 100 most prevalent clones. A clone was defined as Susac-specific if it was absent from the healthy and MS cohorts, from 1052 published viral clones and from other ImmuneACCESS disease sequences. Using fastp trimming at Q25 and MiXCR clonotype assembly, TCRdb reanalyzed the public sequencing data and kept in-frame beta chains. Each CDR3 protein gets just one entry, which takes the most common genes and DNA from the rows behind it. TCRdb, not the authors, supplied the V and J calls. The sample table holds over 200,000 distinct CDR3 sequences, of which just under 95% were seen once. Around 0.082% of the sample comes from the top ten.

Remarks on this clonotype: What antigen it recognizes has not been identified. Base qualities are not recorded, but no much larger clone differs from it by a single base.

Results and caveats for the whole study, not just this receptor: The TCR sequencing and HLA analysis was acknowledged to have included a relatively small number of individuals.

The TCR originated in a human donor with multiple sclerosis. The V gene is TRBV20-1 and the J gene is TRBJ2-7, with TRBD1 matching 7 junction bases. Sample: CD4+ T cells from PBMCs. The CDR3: CSAPGGPRYEQYF. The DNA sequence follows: TGCAGTGCTCCAGGGGGACCAAGATACGAGCAGTACTTC.